Here is one TCR beta chain with its context. Its specificity is unknown. Unmatched junction bases numbered 10, after V lost 4 bases and J lost 7 bases. CDR1 LGHDT and CDR2 YNNKEL come from the germline V gene (reference sequence). The CDR3 is made up of 14 amino acids. This sample is part of a study of T cell responses to AZD1222 COVID-19 vaccine. General study results and limits: Dominant at 160-218 and 743-854, vaccine-associated CD4 TCRs also spanned spike. Mostly white British, mostly female donors; authors suggested clonal diversity may be underestimated.

The table came from immunoSEQ multiplex PCR; TCRdb's copy has only in-frame clones and leaves some out. Among some 130,000 clones listed, roughly 90% were seen once. The chain recombines TRBV3-1 (or the pseudogene TRBV3-2) with TRBJ2-7, with 7 bases that match TRBD1. The TCR comes from an adult in good health. Material: peripheral blood, obtained on day 0 of AZD1222 vaccination. Here the CDR3 DNA reads TGTGCCAGCAGCCTAGGACAGGCCGCCGGGGAGCAGTACTTC. Its translation: CASSLGQAAGEQYF.